These 23 T cell receptor beta chains were all obtained from the same sample, sequenced in a study of blood T cell repertoires in COVID-19 (dated by TCRdb to the early 2020s). The protocol used for the library was the immunoSEQ multiplex PCR assay. Not all clones reach the TCRdb copy of this immuneACCESS table, which keeps in-frame sequences only. Checked studies attribute under half of the gap to unresolved V genes and leave the rest unexplained. The sample table records about 200,000 clones; more than 75% of these occur just once. Clones ranked in the top ten supply approximately 12% of the sample. Material: peripheral blood. The receptors shown here come from a woman between 35 and 50 years old with acute or convalescent COVID-19.

The chain has TRBV3-1 (or the pseudogene TRBV3-2) and TRBJ2-2; D is uncertain. V lost 5 bases to trimming and J lost 3 bases, with 7 bases between them. The CDR3 sequence is 13 residues long. Per germline, CDR1 LGHDT and CDR2 YNNKEL (reference sequence). CDR3 loop: CASSKLYTGELFF. DNA of the CDR3: TGTGCCAGCAGCAAACTATACACCGGGGAGCTGTTTTTT.

This chain connects TRBV6-1 to TRBJ2-7, with 12 bases fitting TRBD1. The CDR3 is 16 amino acids. The germline V gene has CDR1 MNHNS and CDR2 SASEGT. Trimming cost V 4 bases and J 6 bases; bases outside gene matches: 10. The CDR3 protein is CASSGEAGQGAIEQYF. The CDR3 bases are TGTGCCAGCAGTGGAGAGGCGGGACAGGGGGCTATCGAGCAGTACTTC.

The chain recombines TRBV18 with TRBJ1-2; 7 nucleotides match TRBD1. The trim removed 2 bases at V and 4 bases at J, leaving 4 bases unmatched. The germline V gene has CDR1 KGHSH and CDR2 LQKENI. This CDR3 is 14 amino acids long. The CDR3 loop is CASSPGQVAYGYTF. As DNA, the CDR3 is TGTGCCAGCTCACCAGGACAGGTTGCCTATGGCTACACCTTC.

CDR3 residues: CASSLVAATGARGTEAFF. DNA for the CDR3: TGTGCCAGCAGCTTAGTAGCGGCCACAGGGGCACGGGGCACTGAAGCTTTCTTT. V usage is TRBV7-6 and J usage is TRBJ1-1; 7 positions match TRBD1. In germline, CDR1 is SGHVS, CDR2 FNYEAQ. V shed 1 base, J shed 4 bases, and the junction held 15 bases outside the gene matches. The CDR3 extends over 18 amino acids.

The V call is TRBV11-2, the J call TRBJ1-3; D uncertain. This CDR3 is built from 17 residues. Germline V gives CDR1 SGHAT, CDR2 FQNNGV. The V end lost 7 bases, the J end lost 0 bases, and 19 bases lay between the germline ends. CDR3: CASTAVGLLFSGNTIYF. Here the CDR3 DNA reads TGTGCCAGCACCGCCGTTGGGCTTCTCTTCTCTGGAAACACCATATATTTT.

This clone was detected only once. V gene TRBV4-2 combines with J gene TRBJ2-3, with 10 bases lining up with TRBD2. CDR3 length: 18 residues. The trim removed 3 bases at V and 4 bases at J, leaving 13 bases unmatched. Germline assignment: CDR1 LGHNA and CDR2 YNFKEQ. The DNA for the CDR3 is TGTGCCAGCAGCCAGGACCCCGTGAGCGGGGGGGTTTCAGATACGCAGTATTTT. Amino acid sequence: CASSQDPVSGGVSDTQYF.

V and J are TRBV24-1 and TRBJ2-2; D ambiguous. CDR3 size: 15 residues. Deletions cut 2 bases from V and 4 bases from J, with 10 bases between. Germline CDR1 is KGHDR and CDR2 is SFDVKD. As DNA, the CDR3 is TGTGCCACCAGTGATTCAGGAACAACCACCGGGGAGCTGTTTTTT. Its protein product is CATSDSGTTTGELFF.

V usage is TRBV4-3 and J usage is TRBJ2-1; maybe TRBD2 (5 bases). Germline values: CDR1 LGHNA, CDR2 YSLEER. CDR3 size: 14 residues. V gave up 1 base and J gave up 2 bases, with 6 bases separating them. CDR3 DNA sequence: TGCGCCAGCAGCCAAGTCGGGACCTACAATGAGCAGTTCTTC. Protein product: CASSQVGTYNEQFF.

The rearrangement links TRBV7-3 to TRBJ2-2; possible D gene TRBD1, 5 bases. In germline, CDR1 is SGHTA, CDR2 FQGTGA. V lost 4 bases to trimming and J lost 3 bases, with 9 bases between them. The CDR3 has 14 amino acids. The CDR3 spells CASSYQGYTGELFF. The CDR3 DNA reads as TGTGCCAGCAGCTATCAGGGCTACACCGGGGAGCTGTTTTTT.

The rearrangement joins TRBV4-3 to TRBJ2-6, with 10 bases aligning to TRBD2. V was pared by 5 bases and J by 0 bases, with 10 bases of the junction left unmatched. Germline V gene lookup returns CDR1 LGHNA and CDR2 YSLEER. The CDR3 extends over 19 amino acids. CDR3 sequence (DNA): TGCGCCAGCAGCAAGGGGGGACTAGCGTTAAGCTCTGGGGCCAACGTCCTGACTTTC. This translates into CASSKGGLALSSGANVLTF.

This clone has just one count. This chain links TRBV30 with TRBJ2-1, with 12 bases lining up with TRBD2. Germline V gene lookup returns CDR1 GTSNPN and CDR2 SVGIG (reference sequence). This CDR3 comprises 16 residues. The J segment lost 3 bases and the V segment lost 6 bases, leaving 9 bases of the junction unmatched. The CDR3 coding sequence is TGTGCCTGCGGACTAGCGGGACCTCAAGTCTACAATGAGCAGTTCTTC. It codes for CACGLAGPQVYNEQFF.

This sequence joins TRBV6-2 or TRBV6-3 and TRBJ2-5, with 15 nucleotides matching TRBD2. Trimming took 2 bases from V and 7 from J; bases not matched to a gene: 14. This CDR3 contains 19 residues. Germline V gives CDR1 MNHEY, CDR2 SVGEGT. CDR3 amino acids: CASSYPGTSGGTGRGTQYF. Written as DNA, the CDR3 is TGTGCCAGCAGTTACCCCGGGACTAGCGGGGGGACCGGGCGTGGGACCCAGTACTTC.

This sequence joins TRBV2 and TRBJ2-1; 9 nucleotides match TRBD1. This CDR3 spans 14 amino acids. Trimming at V came to 6 bases and at J to 3 bases, leaving 3 bases not matched to a gene. Germline CDR1 reads SNHLY; CDR2 reads FYNNEI. DNA of the CDR3: TGTGCCAGCAGAGCGGGACAGGGCTACAATGAGCAGTTCTTC. This translates into CASRAGQGYNEQFF.

J is TRBJ2-2 and V is TRBV10-2; TRBD2 agrees at 11 bases. The CDR3 runs to 16 residues. The germline CDR1 and CDR2 sequences are WSHSY and SAAADI. J was trimmed by 4 bases and V by 4 bases; bases with no gene match: 5. CDR3 DNA: TGCGCCAGCAGTGTAGCGGGAGGGCCTGGCACCGGGGAGCTGTTTTTT. It encodes CASSVAGGPGTGELFF.

J is TRBJ1-4 and V is TRBV19, with 10 bases fitting TRBD1. The CDR3 loop spans 16 amino acids. J gave up 8 bases and V 5 bases, and 11 bases lay outside the gene matches. Germline V gene data show CDR1 as LNHDA and CDR2 as SQIVND (reference sequence). This chain's CDR3 is CASSLPAGTGVEKLFF. CDR3 nucleotides: TGTGCCAGTAGTCTTCCCGCCGGGACAGGGGTCGAAAAACTGTTTTTT.

In its sample, this clone was seen once. This sequence joins TRBV5-1 and TRBJ2-7, with 7 bases matching TRBD1. This CDR3 contains 12 residues. Germline CDR1 reads SGHRS; CDR2 reads YFSETQ. The ends lost 4 bases at V and 6 bases at J; junction bases unmatched: 4. Written as DNA, the CDR3 is TGCGCCAGCAGCCACACAGGGGCCGAGCAGTACTTC. Translated: CASSHTGAEQYF.

As regards this clone: Other DNA sequences in this specimen translate into the identical CDR3. The chain combines TRBV11-2 with TRBJ1-1; D gene uncertain. V lost 2 bases and J 1 base, leaving 5 bases between the germline ends. Germline CDR1 and CDR2: SGHAT and FQNNGV. CDR3 length equals 13 residues. The CDR3 region has the DNA TGTGCCAGCAGCTTAACGGGGAACACTGAAGCTTTCTTT. Translation: CASSLTGNTEAFF.

This clone was seen just once. This chain uses TRBV5-5 with TRBJ2-6; 7 bases match TRBD1. Germline V lookup: CDR1 SGHKS, CDR2 YYEKEE (reference sequence). This CDR3 region has 15 residues. J lost 0 bases, V lost 5 bases, and 2 bases had no gene match. The CDR3, as DNA: TGTGCCAGCAGGGGACAGAGCTCTGGGGCCAACGTCCTGACTTTC. This codes for CASRGQSSGANVLTF.

The chain recombines TRBV7-3 with TRBJ2-1; D is possibly TRBD2 (5 bases). The CDR3 totals 13 residues. With 2 bases removed from V and 9 bases from J, the gap between germline ends came to 11 bases. Germline V gives CDR1 SGHTA, CDR2 FQGTGA. The DNA of the CDR3 is TGTGCCAGCAGCTTAGAGGACTTTGGTGAGCAGTTCTTC. The encoded protein is CASSLEDFGEQFF.

DNA for the CDR3: TGCGCCAGCAGCCAAGATGAGGCAGGGGGCTACGAGCAGTACTTC. Residues: CASSQDEAGGYEQYF. V usage is TRBV4-1 and J usage is TRBJ2-7; 7 nucleotides agree with TRBD1. Trimming removed 0 bases from V and 3 bases from J; junction bases left unmatched: 5. This CDR3 is built from 15 residues. CDR1 is MGHRA, CDR2 YSYEKL, per germline.

The gene calls are TRBV2 and TRBJ1-2; D ambiguous. CDR1 and CDR2 from the germline V gene are SNHLY and FYNNEI. The CDR3 covers 13 residues. V was clipped by 3 bases and J by 7 bases, with 12 bases between them. The CDR3 DNA is TGTGCCAGCAGTGATAACGGGGTTGGTGGCTACACCTTC. This codes for CASSDNGVGGYTF.

The CDR3 bases are TGTGCCAGTAGTATAGCCCTAGCTTGGTCCTACGAGCAGTACTTC. Translation: CASSIALAWSYEQYF. The chain recombines TRBV19 with TRBJ2-7; D may be TRBD2 (5 bases). This CDR3 spans 15 amino acids. Trimming cost V 1 base and J 1 base, with 11 bases left between them. Germline V CDR1 and CDR2: LNHDA, SQIVND (reference sequence).

This sequence joins TRBV29-1 and TRBJ2-5; D gene uncertain. Germline V lookup: CDR1 SQVTM, CDR2 ANQGSEA. The CDR3 loop spans 13 amino acids. The V end was cut by 7 bases, the J end by 2 bases, with 14 bases between. CDR3 coding DNA: TGCAGCGCAATACCGACAAATCAAGAGACCCAGTACTTC. It encodes CSAIPTNQETQYF.